This T cell receptor beta chain comes out of a study of spatial heterogeneity in lung cancer. Whole-study context: Alpha-chain sequences were detected in numbers that were consistently lower than beta-chain sequences.

TCRdb analysed the 5' RACE reads with MiXCR anew, one entry per CDR3 protein. The repertoire holds around 760 distinct CDR3 sequences, with more than 14% as singletons. Time point meaning: sample taken at primary tumor resection. The donors were approximately 70 patients with non-small cell lung cancer that was early-stage and untreated. Researchers sequenced whole RNA taken from tumor, nontumor lung or frozen PBMC without sorting. Sequencing used normal lung tissue next to the tumor, obtained at surgery. This sequence originates from a male donor with early-stage non-small cell lung cancer.

The CDR3 loop reads CASSPRTGDPGELFF. CDR3 DNA sequence: TGTGCCAGCTCACCAAGGACAGGGGACCCCGGGGAGCTGTTTTTT. The chain uses TRBV18 and TRBJ2-2; 9 nucleotides agree with TRBD1. This CDR3 is built from 15 residues. Trimming removed 2 bases from V and 6 bases from J; junction bases left unmatched: 4. Germline CDR1 reads KGHSH; CDR2 reads LQKENI.